A single sample gave rise to the 8 T cell receptor beta chains below, sequenced in a study of neoadjuvant anti-PD-1 for oral cavity cancer. Sequencing used immunoSEQ multiplex PCR; TCRdb keeps in-frame clones, though not all of them. The sample has approximately 15,000 clones; 67% are singletons. This sample comprised PBMCs, obtained before nivolumab (anti-PD-1) treatment. These receptors came from a person aged 40-85 years with oral cavity squamous cell carcinoma.

This clone turned up a few times. The chain uses TRBV10-1 and TRBJ2-1; tentative D call: TRBD1 (5 bases). Trimming removed 5 bases at V and 3 bases at J, with 17 bases between. CDR3 length: 16 residues. Germline CDR1 reads WNHNN; CDR2 reads SYGVQD (reference sequence). The CDR3 region has the DNA TGCGCCAGCAGTCCCCGGGTTGGCGGACACTACAATGAGCAGTTCTTC. Amino acids: CASSPRVGGHYNEQFF.

V and J are TRBV19 and TRBJ1-1; the D is unclear. The CDR3 totals 12 residues. Germline V CDR1 and CDR2: LNHDA, SQIVND (reference sequence). The V end was cut by 6 bases, the J end by 1 base, with 6 bases between. CDR3 coding DNA: TGTGCCAGTAGACAGCCGAACACTGAAGCTTTCTTT. As protein: CASRQPNTEAFF.

This rearrangement joins TRBV5-1 to TRBJ1-3; D is unclear. This CDR3 spans 17 amino acids. The germline V and J ends were trimmed by 1 base and 0 bases, with 14 bases remaining between them. Germline V gene sequence: CDR1 SGHRS, CDR2 YFSETQ. DNA for the CDR3: TGCGCCAGCAGCTTGAGGTACGACGGCAGCTCTGGAAACACCATATATTTT. As protein: CASSLRYDGSSGNTIYF.

This clone showed up just once. V usage is TRBV5-1 and J usage is TRBJ1-2; D possibly corresponds to TRBD1 (6 bases). Trimming left V 0 bases short and J 6 bases short, with 12 bases between. CDR1 SGHRS and CDR2 YFSETQ come from the germline V gene. The CDR3 runs 14 residues. For the CDR3, the DNA is TGCGCCAGCAGCTTGGCCGGGGGGCCGGATGGCTACACCTTC. Amino acids: CASSLAGGPDGYTF.

This clone has just a few counts. This sequence joins TRBV2 and TRBJ2-1; D may be TRBD2 (5 bases). CDR1 and CDR2 (germline): SNHLY, FYNNEI. The V and J ends lost 2 bases and 7 bases respectively, with 12 bases between them. This CDR3 region has 14 residues. The CDR3 DNA reads as TGTGCCAGCAGTGAATGGACTCCCGAGAATGAGCAGTTCTTC. Amino acid sequence: CASSEWTPENEQFF.

The DNA for the CDR3 is TGTGCCAGCAGCTTGGGGGGTCAAGGCTACACCTTC. Its translation is CASSLGGQGYTF. This chain connects TRBV7-3 to TRBJ1-2; possibly TRBD1 for D (5 bases). V was shortened by 3 bases and J by 8 bases, with 10 bases between the two germline ends. CDR3 size: 12 residues. Germline V gives CDR1 SGHTA, CDR2 FQGTGA.

The V and J genes are TRBV28 and TRBJ1-2; 12 positions agree with TRBD1. V gave up 6 bases and J gave up 0 bases; unmatched junction bases: 5. The CDR3 has 16 residues. CDR1 and CDR2 from the germline V gene are MDHEN and SYDVKM. CDR3 loop: CASRGTGGEANYGYTF. CDR3 DNA sequence: TGTGCCAGCAGGGGGACAGGGGGCGAAGCTAACTATGGCTACACCTTC.

This clone has a handful of counts. This chain links TRBV5-1 with TRBJ2-7; 8 bases line up with TRBD1. Trimming removed 3 bases from V and 5 bases from J; junction bases left unmatched: 10. The CDR3 is 15 residues long. Germline V gene data show CDR1 as SGHRS and CDR2 as YFSETQ. Here the CDR3 DNA reads TGCGCCAGCAGCTACTCAGGGGGCGTTGGGGACGAGCAGTACTTC. It is translated as CASSYSGGVGDEQYF.